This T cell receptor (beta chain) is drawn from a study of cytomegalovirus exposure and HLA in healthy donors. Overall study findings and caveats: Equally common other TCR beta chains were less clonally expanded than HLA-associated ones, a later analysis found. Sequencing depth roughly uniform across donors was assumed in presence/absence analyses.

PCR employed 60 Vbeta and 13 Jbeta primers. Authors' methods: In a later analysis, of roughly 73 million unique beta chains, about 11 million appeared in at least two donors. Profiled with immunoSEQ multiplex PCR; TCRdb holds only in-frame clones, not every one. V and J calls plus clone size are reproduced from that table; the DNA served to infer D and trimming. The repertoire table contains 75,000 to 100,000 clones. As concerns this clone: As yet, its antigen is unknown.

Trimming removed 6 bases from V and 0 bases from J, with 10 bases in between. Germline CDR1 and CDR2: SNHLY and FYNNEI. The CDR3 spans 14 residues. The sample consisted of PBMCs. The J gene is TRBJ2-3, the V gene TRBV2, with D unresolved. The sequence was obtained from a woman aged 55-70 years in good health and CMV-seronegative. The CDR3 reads CASSQLRSTDTQYF. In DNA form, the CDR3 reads TGTGCCAGCAGCCAACTCCGGAGCACAGATACGCAGTATTTT.